The 29 T cell receptor beta chains presented below share a single source sample, sequenced in a study of blood T cell repertoires in COVID-19. TCRdb's table, derived via immunoSEQ multiplex PCR, lists solely in-frame clones and lacks some. The sample carries some 150,000 clones, 87% recorded once. The sample consisted of peripheral blood. Source of these receptors: a woman aged 45-65 years with acute or convalescent COVID-19.

V and J are TRBV3-1 (or the pseudogene TRBV3-2) and TRBJ2-7, with D maybe TRBD1 (5 bases). V shed 1 base and J shed 6 bases, with 7 bases lying between them. This CDR3 has 12 residues. Per the germline V gene, CDR1 is LGHDT and CDR2 is YNNKEL (reference sequence). Here the CDR3 reads CASSQGRGEQYF. The CDR3 bases are TGTGCCAGCAGCCAAGGAAGGGGCGAGCAGTACTTC.

DNA of the CDR3: TGTGCCAGTAGTTTTCAGGATGGGGCTGGGACTGAAGCTTTCTTT. Its translation is CASSFQDGAGTEAFF. V gene TRBV19 combines with J gene TRBJ1-1; D may be TRBD1 (5 bases). Germline CDR1 LNHDA, CDR2 SQIVND (reference sequence). Trimming stripped 5 bases from V and 5 bases from J, with 18 bases between. There are 15 residues in the CDR3.

This clone was seen just once. This chain uses TRBV7-8 with TRBJ2-7; D is perhaps TRBD1 (6 bases). V was clipped by 2 bases and J by 3 bases, with 11 bases between them. This CDR3 has 14 residues. Germline values: CDR1 SGHVS, CDR2 FQNEAQ. This CDR3 is CASSLSGRGYEQYF. The CDR3 nucleotides are TGTGCCAGCAGCTTAAGCGGCAGGGGCTACGAGCAGTACTTC.

This clone was detected once. This chain uses TRBV19 with TRBJ2-1, with 8 bases fitting TRBD1. The CDR3 is 14 amino acids. V shed 4 bases and J 4 bases; nucleotides not matched to a gene: 3. Germline V lookup: CDR1 LNHDA, CDR2 SQIVND (reference sequence). CDR3 residues: CASSRQGAYNEQFF. The CDR3 DNA sequence: TGTGCCAGTAGTAGGCAGGGGGCGTACAATGAGCAGTTCTTC. The full variable domain, completed using reference TRBV19 and TRBJ2-1, is DGGITQSPKYLFRKEGQNVTLSCEQNLNHDAMYWYRQDPGQGLRLIYYSQIVNDFQKGDIAEGYSVSREKKESFPLTVTSAQKNPTAFYLCASSRQGAYNEQFFGPGTRLTVL.

The CDR3 loop reads CASSHDWLRPYNEQFF. The CDR3 region has the DNA TGTGCCAGCAGCCACGACTGGCTGAGGCCCTACAATGAGCAGTTCTTC. The chain is built from TRBV3-1 (or the pseudogene TRBV3-2) and TRBJ2-1; no reliable D call. Deletions cut 3 bases from V and 2 bases from J, with 14 bases between. The CDR3 extends over 16 amino acids. Germline CDR1 LGHDT, CDR2 YNNKEL (reference sequence).

The gene calls are TRBV10-3 and TRBJ2-1; 8 bases fit TRBD1. V was clipped by 8 bases and J by 7 bases; unmatched bases: 4. Looked up from germline, CDR1 is ENHRY and CDR2 is SYGVKD. This CDR3 has 12 amino acids. CDR3 sequence (DNA): TGTGCCATCCGCGGACAGGGTAATGAGCAGTTCTTC. Protein product: CAIRGQGNEQFF.

CDR3 DNA: TGTGCCAGCGAGGGGGGGGAAGAGACCCAGTACTTC. Translation: CASEGGEETQYF. This chain connects TRBV11-2 to TRBJ2-5; the D gene is possibly TRBD2 (7 bases). The CDR3 is 12 amino acids. V was pared by 8 bases and J by 3 bases, with 10 bases between. Germline CDR1 is SGHAT and CDR2 is FQNNGV. Full variable domain (missing parts from reference TRBV11-2 and TRBJ2-5): EAGVAQSPRYKIIEKRQSVAFWCNPISGHATLYWYQQILGQGPKLLIQFQNNGVVDDSQLPKDRFSAERLKGVDSTLKIQPAKLEDSAVYLCASEGGEETQYFGPGTRLLVL.

This chain links TRBV5-1 with TRBJ1-5; perhaps TRBD1 as D (6 bases). Trimming removed 4 bases from V and 4 bases from J, with 12 bases in between. From germline, CDR1 is SGHRS and CDR2 YFSETQ. The CDR3 extends over 14 amino acids. CDR3 residues: CASSTTGMNQPQHF. The CDR3, as DNA: TGCGCCAGCAGCACTACAGGGATGAATCAGCCCCAGCATTTT.

The chain has TRBV5-1 and TRBJ2-2, with 8 bases matching TRBD2. From germline, CDR1 is SGHRS and CDR2 YFSETQ. V gave up 5 bases and J gave up 3 bases; unmatched junction bases: 6. This CDR3 has 15 amino acids. The CDR3 spells CASSPGGLHTGELFF. CDR3 DNA: TGCGCCAGCAGTCCGGGGGGGCTCCACACCGGGGAGCTGTTTTTT.

The chain is built from TRBV19 and TRBJ2-1; D perhaps matches TRBD2 (6 bases). Germline V gene sequence: CDR1 LNHDA, CDR2 SQIVND (reference sequence). V lost 10 bases and J lost 4, with 14 bases in between. CDR3 length: 13 amino acids. CDR3 nucleotide sequence: TGTGCCACTAAACGGGGGATATACAATGAGCAGTTCTTC. Protein product: CATKRGIYNEQFF.

The genes are TRBV6-5 and TRBJ1-1; possible D gene TRBD1, 6 bases. Trimming stripped 6 bases from V and 7 bases from J, with 9 bases between. Germline loops: CDR1 MNHEY, CDR2 SVGAGI. CDR3 length: 11 amino acids. The CDR3 protein is CASSQDSEAFF. In DNA, the CDR3 is TGTGCCAGCAGCCAGGACAGTGAAGCTTTCTTT.

The V call is TRBV5-1, the J call TRBJ1-4, with D unclear. The germline V gene encodes CDR1 SGHRS and CDR2 YFSETQ. Trimming removed 4 bases at V and 4 bases at J, with 17 bases between. The CDR3 extends over 16 amino acids. The DNA of the CDR3 is TGCGCCAGCAGCCCCGAGGAGGTTTCCTTTAATGAAAAACTGTTTTTT. Its translation: CASSPEEVSFNEKLFF.

This rearrangement joins TRBV19 to TRBJ2-1, with TRBD1 identical over 9 bases. After removal of 4 bases from V and 9 bases from J, the junction contained 4 bases not matched to a gene. The CDR3 spans 13 residues. Germline values: CDR1 LNHDA, CDR2 SQIVND (reference sequence). The DNA of the CDR3 is TGTGCCAGTAGTACCGGGACAGGGCCTGAGCAGTTCTTC. Its protein is CASSTGTGPEQFF.

In this sample, this clone turned up a few times. The chain links TRBV6-5 to TRBJ2-5, with a tentative D call TRBD2 (5 bases). CDR1 is MNHEY, CDR2 SVGAGI, per germline. V lost 5 bases and J lost 5, with 15 bases in between. The CDR3 contains 14 residues. The CDR3 region has the DNA TGTGCCAGCAGTCTAATGACTGGCGGGGAGACCCAGTACTTC. Translating gives CASSLMTGGETQYF.

This chain uses TRBV2 with TRBJ1-4; D is ambiguous. The CDR3 is 13 residues long. Germline CDR1 and CDR2: SNHLY and FYNNEI. The germline V and J ends were trimmed by 0 bases and 13 bases, with 12 bases remaining between them. The CDR3 sequence is CASSEAIRGGLFF. CDR3 bases: TGTGCCAGCAGTGAAGCCATTCGTGGAGGACTGTTTTTT.

The chain combines TRBV13 with TRBJ1-6, with D perhaps TRBD1 (6 bases). Germline V gene sequence: CDR1 PRHDT, CDR2 FYEKMQ (reference sequence). The V end was cut by 5 bases, the J end by 11 bases, with 13 bases between. The CDR3 has 13 residues. CDR3 nucleotide sequence: TGTGCCAGCAGCGTTTACAGGGAACCACCCCTCCACTTT. Amino acid sequence: CASSVYREPPLHF.

The CDR3 spells CASSAWTGGGNTEAFF. DNA of the CDR3: TGTGCCAGCAGTGCATGGACAGGGGGGGGAAACACTGAAGCTTTCTTT. The chain has TRBV27 and TRBJ1-1, with 10 positions matching TRBD1. Unmatched junction bases numbered 8, after V lost 5 bases and J lost 2 bases. Germline V gene data show CDR1 as MNHEY and CDR2 as SMNVEV (reference sequence). This CDR3 contains 16 residues.

The J gene is TRBJ2-5, the V gene TRBV11-2, with D unresolved. The CDR3 runs to 12 residues. In germline, CDR1 is SGHAT, CDR2 FQNNGV. The V gene lost 2 bases and the J gene lost 7 bases, with 8 bases spanning the gap. In DNA, the CDR3 is TGTGCCAGCAGCTTACAGGCTGCGACCCAGTACTTC. Its protein is CASSLQAATQYF. Combining the CDR3 with reference TRBV11-2 and TRBJ2-5 gives the whole variable domain EAGVAQSPRYKIIEKRQSVAFWCNPISGHATLYWYQQILGQGPKLLIQFQNNGVVDDSQLPKDRFSAERLKGVDSTLKIQPAKLEDSAVYLCASSLQAATQYFGPGTRLLVL.

The genes are TRBV2 and TRBJ1-2; D is possibly TRBD1 (5 bases). There are 13 residues in the CDR3. Germline loops: CDR1 SNHLY, CDR2 FYNNEI. Trimming took off 6 bases at V and 4 bases at J, with 12 bases between the two ends. Here the CDR3 reads CASRGDFLYGYTF. The CDR3 nucleotides are TGTGCCAGCAGGGGGGACTTCCTCTATGGCTACACCTTC.

The CDR3 region has the DNA TGTGCCAGCAAGAGAAGCGGGAACACCTACGAGCAGTACTTC. It encodes CASKRSGNTYEQYF. This chain connects TRBV6-6 to TRBJ2-7, with TRBD2 identical over 7 bases. The CDR3 is 14 amino acids. Germline V gene lookup returns CDR1 MNHNY and CDR2 SVGAGI (reference sequence). The V segment lost 7 bases and the J segment 2 bases; nucleotides outside the gene matches: 8.

The rearrangement uses TRBV7-8 and TRBJ1-3; no reliable D call. Germline CDR1 reads SGHVS; CDR2 reads FQNEAQ. V was shortened by 2 bases and J by 9 bases, with 17 bases between the two germline ends. The CDR3 runs to 15 residues. CDR3 bases: TGTGCCAGCAGCTTACTCCTCGGCAGGCCCGCCACCATATATTTT. Residues: CASSLLLGRPATIYF.

The chain combines TRBV7-9 with TRBJ1-3, with D hard to call. V was shortened by 3 bases and J by 0 bases, with 12 bases between the two germline ends. This CDR3 comprises 16 residues. Germline V CDR1 and CDR2: SEHNR, FQNEAQ (reference sequence). The CDR3 region is CASSLVTGYSGNTIYF. The DNA of the CDR3 is TGTGCCAGCAGCTTGGTTACGGGTTACTCTGGAAACACCATATATTTT. Drawing the rest from reference TRBV7-9 and TRBJ1-3, the complete variable domain is DTGVSQNPRHKITKRGQNVTFRCDPISEHNRLYWYRQTLGQGPEFLTYFQNEAQLEKSRLLSDRFSAERPKGSFSTLEIQRTEQGDSAMYLCASSLVTGYSGNTIYFGEGSWLTVV.

The chain recombines TRBV29-1 with TRBJ1-3, with D perhaps TRBD1 (6 bases). Trimming took off 6 bases at V and 4 bases at J, with 13 bases between the two ends. From germline, CDR1 is SQVTM and CDR2 ANQGSEA. This CDR3 has 13 amino acids. CDR3 region: CSVSFDRGNTIYF. The CDR3 DNA sequence: TGCAGCGTCTCCTTCGACAGGGGAAACACCATATATTTT.

J is TRBJ2-3 and V is TRBV6-6, with D unresolved. V was pared by 6 bases and J by 2 bases, with 12 bases between. The CDR3 runs to 14 residues. Germline CDR1 is MNHNY and CDR2 is SVGAGI (reference sequence). DNA of the CDR3: TGTGCCAGCAGCAACGTGTACTCCACAGATACGCAGTATTTT. Its translation: CASSNVYSTDTQYF.

The gene calls are TRBV19 and TRBJ1-5; D is perhaps TRBD1 (5 bases). From germline, CDR1 is LNHDA and CDR2 SQIVND (reference sequence). Trimming took off 7 bases at V and 4 bases at J, with 14 bases between the two ends. This CDR3 contains 14 residues. CDR3 protein: CASNQGTSNQPQHF. The CDR3 DNA is TGTGCCAGTAATCAGGGAACTTCAAATCAGCCCCAGCATTTT.

The chain has TRBV4-1 and TRBJ1-6; the D gene is possibly TRBD1 (5 bases). Germline lookup yields CDR1 MGHRA and CDR2 YSYEKL. Trimming removed 1 base from V and 8 bases from J, with 9 bases in between. This CDR3 contains 14 residues. The CDR3 DNA reads as TGCGCCAGCAGCCAAGTTGGCAGGGATTCACCCCTCCACTTT. Protein sequence: CASSQVGRDSPLHF.

CDR3 nucleotide sequence: TGTGCCAGCAGTCCTTGGAGGAATTCACCCCTCCACTTT. As protein: CASSPWRNSPLHF. This rearrangement joins TRBV27 to TRBJ1-6, with D uncertain. Trimming shortened V by 5 bases and J by 7 bases, and 9 bases separated the two germline ends. From germline, CDR1 is MNHEY and CDR2 SMNVEV (reference sequence). The CDR3 has 13 residues.

The chain links TRBV5-4 to TRBJ2-7; 16 nucleotides agree with TRBD2. Unmatched junction bases numbered 10, after V lost 4 bases and J lost 6 bases. The CDR3 runs 17 residues. Germline assignment: CDR1 SGHNT and CDR2 YYREEE (reference sequence). CDR3 sequence (DNA): TGTGCCAGCAGCCTGGGACTAGCGGGAGGGCCTCTCCGCGAGCAGTACTTC. Translating gives CASSLGLAGGPLREQYF.

The rearrangement uses TRBV7-2 and TRBJ1-1; D call uncertain. Trimming shortened V by 1 base and J by 7 bases, and 10 bases separated the two germline ends. This CDR3 has 13 amino acids. From germline, CDR1 is SGHTA and CDR2 FQGNSA. The CDR3 sequence: CASSLGQVNEAFF. The DNA of the CDR3 is TGTGCCAGCAGCTTAGGGCAGGTTAATGAAGCTTTCTTT.